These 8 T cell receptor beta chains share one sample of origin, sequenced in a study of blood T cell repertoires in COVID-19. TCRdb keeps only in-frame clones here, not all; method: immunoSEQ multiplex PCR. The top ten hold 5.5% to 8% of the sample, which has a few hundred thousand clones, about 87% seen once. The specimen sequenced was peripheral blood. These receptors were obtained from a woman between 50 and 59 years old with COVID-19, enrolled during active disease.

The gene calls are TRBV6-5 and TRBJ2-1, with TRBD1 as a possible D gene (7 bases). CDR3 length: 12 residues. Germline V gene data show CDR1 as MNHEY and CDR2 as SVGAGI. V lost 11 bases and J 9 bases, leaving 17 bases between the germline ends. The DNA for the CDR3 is TGTGCCGCGAATCAGGGGGGAGGTGAGCAGTTCTTC. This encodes CAANQGGGEQFF.

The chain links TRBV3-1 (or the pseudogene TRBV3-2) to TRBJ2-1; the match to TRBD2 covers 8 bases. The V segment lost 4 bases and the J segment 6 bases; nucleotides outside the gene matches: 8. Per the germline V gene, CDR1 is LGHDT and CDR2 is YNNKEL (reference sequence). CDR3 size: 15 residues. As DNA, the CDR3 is TGTGCCAGCAGCCTGGGAGGGCTAGCGGGCAATGAGCAGTTCTTC. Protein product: CASSLGGLAGNEQFF.

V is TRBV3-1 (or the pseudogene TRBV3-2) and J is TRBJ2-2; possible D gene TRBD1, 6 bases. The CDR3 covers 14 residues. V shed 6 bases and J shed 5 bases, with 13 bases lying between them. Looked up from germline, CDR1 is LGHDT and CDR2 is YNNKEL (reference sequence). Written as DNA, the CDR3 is TGTGCCAGCAGGCCGGACAGTGGGACCGGGGAGCTGTTTTTT. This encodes CASRPDSGTGELFF.

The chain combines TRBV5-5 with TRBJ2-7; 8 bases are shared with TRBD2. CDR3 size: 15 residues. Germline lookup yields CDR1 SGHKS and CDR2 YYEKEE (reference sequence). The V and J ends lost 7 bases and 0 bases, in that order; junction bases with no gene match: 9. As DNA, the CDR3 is TGTGCCAGCGGGATAGCGGGAAGGAGCTCCTACGAGCAGTACTTC. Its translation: CASGIAGRSSYEQYF. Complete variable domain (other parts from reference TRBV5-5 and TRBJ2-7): DAGVTQSPTHLIKTRGQQVTLRCSPISGHKSVSWYQQVLGQGPQFIFQYYEKEERGRGNFPDRFSARQFPNYSSELNVNALLLGDSALYLCASGIAGRSSYEQYFGPGTRLTVT.

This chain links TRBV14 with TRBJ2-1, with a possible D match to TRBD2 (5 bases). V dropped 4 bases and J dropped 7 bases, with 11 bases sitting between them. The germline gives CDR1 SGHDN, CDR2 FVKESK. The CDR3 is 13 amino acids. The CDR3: CASSPASGNEQFF. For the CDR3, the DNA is TGTGCCAGCAGCCCGGCCTCGGGGAATGAGCAGTTCTTC.

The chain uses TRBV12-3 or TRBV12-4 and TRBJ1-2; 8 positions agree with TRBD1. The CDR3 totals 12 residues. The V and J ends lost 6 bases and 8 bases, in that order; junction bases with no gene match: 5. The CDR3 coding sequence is TGTGCCAGCAGGCCAGGGGGCGCAGGCTACACCTTC. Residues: CASRPGGAGYTF.

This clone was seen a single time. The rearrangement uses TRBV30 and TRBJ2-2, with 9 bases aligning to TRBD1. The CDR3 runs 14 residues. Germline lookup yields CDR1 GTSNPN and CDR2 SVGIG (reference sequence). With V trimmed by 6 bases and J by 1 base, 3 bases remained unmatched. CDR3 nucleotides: TGTGCCTGCAACAGGGGGCGGAACACCGGGGAGCTGTTTTTT. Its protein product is CACNRGRNTGELFF.

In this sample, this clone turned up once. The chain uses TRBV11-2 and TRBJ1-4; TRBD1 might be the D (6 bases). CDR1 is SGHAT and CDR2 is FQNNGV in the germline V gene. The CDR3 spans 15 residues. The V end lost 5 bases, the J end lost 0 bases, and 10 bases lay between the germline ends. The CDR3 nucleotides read TGTGCCAGCAGCCCAGACAGGTCAACTAATGAAAAACTGTTTTTT. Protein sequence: CASSPDRSTNEKLFF. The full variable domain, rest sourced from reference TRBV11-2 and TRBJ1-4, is EAGVAQSPRYKIIEKRQSVAFWCNPISGHATLYWYQQILGQGPKLLIQFQNNGVVDDSQLPKDRFSAERLKGVDSTLKIQPAKLEDSAVYLCASSPDRSTNEKLFFGSGTQLSVL.